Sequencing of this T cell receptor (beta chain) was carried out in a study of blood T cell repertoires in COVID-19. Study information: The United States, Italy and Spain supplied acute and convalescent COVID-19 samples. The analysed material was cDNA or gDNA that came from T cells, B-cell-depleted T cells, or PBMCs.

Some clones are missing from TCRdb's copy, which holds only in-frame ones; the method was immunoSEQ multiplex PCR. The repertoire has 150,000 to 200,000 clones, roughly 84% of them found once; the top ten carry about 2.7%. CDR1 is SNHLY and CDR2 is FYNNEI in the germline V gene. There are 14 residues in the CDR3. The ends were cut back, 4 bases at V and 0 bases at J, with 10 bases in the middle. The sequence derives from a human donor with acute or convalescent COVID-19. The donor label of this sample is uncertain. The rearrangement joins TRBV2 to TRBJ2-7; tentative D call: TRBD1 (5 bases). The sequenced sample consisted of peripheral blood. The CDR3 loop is CASSGTGSSYEQYF. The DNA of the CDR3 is TGTGCCAGCAGTGGAACAGGTAGCTCCTACGAGCAGTACTTC.